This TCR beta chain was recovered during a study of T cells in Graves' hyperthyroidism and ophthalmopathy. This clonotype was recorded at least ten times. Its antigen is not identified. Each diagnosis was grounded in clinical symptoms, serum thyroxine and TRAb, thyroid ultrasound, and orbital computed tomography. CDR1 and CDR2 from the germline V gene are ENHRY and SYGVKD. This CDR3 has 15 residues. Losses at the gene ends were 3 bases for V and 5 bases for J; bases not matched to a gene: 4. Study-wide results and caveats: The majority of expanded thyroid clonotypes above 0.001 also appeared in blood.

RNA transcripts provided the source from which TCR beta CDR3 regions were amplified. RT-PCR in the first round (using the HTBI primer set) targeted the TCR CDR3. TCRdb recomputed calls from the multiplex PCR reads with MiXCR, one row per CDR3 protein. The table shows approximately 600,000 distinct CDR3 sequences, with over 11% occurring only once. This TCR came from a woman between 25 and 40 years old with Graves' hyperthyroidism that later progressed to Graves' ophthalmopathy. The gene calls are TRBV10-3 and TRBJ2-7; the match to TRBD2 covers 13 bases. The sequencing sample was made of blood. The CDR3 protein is CAISEGTSGTHEQYF. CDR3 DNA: TGTGCCATCAGTGAAGGGACTAGCGGGACCCACGAGCAGTACTTC.